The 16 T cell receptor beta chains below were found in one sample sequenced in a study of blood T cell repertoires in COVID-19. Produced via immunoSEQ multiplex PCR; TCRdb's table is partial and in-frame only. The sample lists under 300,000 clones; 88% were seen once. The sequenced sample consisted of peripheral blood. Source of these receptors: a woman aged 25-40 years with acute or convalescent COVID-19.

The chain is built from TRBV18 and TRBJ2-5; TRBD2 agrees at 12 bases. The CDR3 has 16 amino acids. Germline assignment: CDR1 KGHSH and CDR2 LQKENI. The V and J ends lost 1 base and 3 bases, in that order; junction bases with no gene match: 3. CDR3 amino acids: CASSPLRLAGEETQYF. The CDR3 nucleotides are TGTGCCAGCTCACCACTGAGACTAGCGGGAGAAGAGACCCAGTACTTC.

The CDR3: CASSPRVSAGANVLTF. CDR3 sequence (DNA): TGTGCCAGCAGCCCGCGTGTCTCGGCTGGGGCCAACGTCCTGACTTTC. The genes are TRBV9 and TRBJ2-6; D remains ambiguous. The CDR3 has 16 residues. In germline, CDR1 is SGDLS, CDR2 YYNGEE. The germline V and J ends were trimmed by 4 bases and 2 bases, with 13 bases remaining between them.

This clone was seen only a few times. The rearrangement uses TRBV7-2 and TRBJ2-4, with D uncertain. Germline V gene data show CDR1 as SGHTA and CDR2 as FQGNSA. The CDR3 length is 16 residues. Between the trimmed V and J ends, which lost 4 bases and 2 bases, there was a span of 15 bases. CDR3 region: CASSSLAVTPKNIQYF. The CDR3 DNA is TGTGCCAGCAGCTCCCTTGCGGTGACCCCCAAAAACATTCAGTACTTC.

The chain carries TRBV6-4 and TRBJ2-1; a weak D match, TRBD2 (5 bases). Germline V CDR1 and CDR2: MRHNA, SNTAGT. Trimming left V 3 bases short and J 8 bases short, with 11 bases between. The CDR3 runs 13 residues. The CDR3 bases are TGTGCCAGCAGTGAGAGTAGCGAGGATGAGCAGTTCTTC. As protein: CASSESSEDEQFF.

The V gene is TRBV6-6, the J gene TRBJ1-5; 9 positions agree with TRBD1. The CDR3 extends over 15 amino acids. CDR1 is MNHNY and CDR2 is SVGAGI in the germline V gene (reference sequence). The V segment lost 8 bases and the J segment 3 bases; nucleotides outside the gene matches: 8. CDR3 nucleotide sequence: TGTGCCAGCCGGGGGACAGGGAGTTTCAATCAGCCCCAGCATTTT. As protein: CASRGTGSFNQPQHF.

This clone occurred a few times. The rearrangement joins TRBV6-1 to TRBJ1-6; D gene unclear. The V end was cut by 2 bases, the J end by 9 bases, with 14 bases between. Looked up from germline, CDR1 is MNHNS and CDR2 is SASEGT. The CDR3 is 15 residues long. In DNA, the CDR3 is TGTGCCAGCAGTGAATTAGGAGGTGTCGGTTCACCCCTCCACTTT. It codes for CASSELGGVGSPLHF.

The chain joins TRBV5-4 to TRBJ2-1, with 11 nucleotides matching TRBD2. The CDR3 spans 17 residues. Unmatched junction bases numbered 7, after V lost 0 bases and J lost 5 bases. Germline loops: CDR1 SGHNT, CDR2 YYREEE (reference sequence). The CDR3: CASSLGASGRKNNEQFF. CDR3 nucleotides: TGTGCCAGCAGCTTGGGTGCTAGCGGGAGGAAGAACAATGAGCAGTTCTTC.

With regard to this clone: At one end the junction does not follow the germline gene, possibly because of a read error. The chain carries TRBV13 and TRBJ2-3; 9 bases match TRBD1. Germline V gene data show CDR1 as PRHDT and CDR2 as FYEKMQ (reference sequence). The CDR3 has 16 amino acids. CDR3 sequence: CAGTGGPSHSTNTQYF. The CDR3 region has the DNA TGTGCCGGAACAGGGGGCCCGTCCCATAGCACAAATACGCAGTATTTT.

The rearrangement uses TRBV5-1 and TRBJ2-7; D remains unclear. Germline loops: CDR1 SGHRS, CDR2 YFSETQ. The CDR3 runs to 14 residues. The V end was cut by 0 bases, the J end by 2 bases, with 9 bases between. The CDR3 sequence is CASSLDQAPYEQYF. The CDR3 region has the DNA TGCGCCAGCAGCTTGGATCAGGCTCCCTACGAGCAGTACTTC. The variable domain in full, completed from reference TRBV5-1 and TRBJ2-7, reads KAGVTQTPRYLIKTRGQQVTLSCSPISGHRSVSWYQQTPGQGLQFLFEYFSETQRNKGNFPGRFSGRQFSNSRSEMNVSTLELGDSALYLCASSLDQAPYEQYFGPGTRLTVT.

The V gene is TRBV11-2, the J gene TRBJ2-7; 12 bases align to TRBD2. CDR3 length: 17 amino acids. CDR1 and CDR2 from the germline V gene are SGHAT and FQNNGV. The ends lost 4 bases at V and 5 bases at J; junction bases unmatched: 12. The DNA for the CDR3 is TGTGCCAGCAGCTCATCATTGAGACTAGCGGGAGTAGACGAGCAGTACTTC. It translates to CASSSSLRLAGVDEQYF. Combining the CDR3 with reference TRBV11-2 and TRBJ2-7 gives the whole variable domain EAGVAQSPRYKIIEKRQSVAFWCNPISGHATLYWYQQILGQGPKLLIQFQNNGVVDDSQLPKDRFSAERLKGVDSTLKIQPAKLEDSAVYLCASSSSLRLAGVDEQYFGPGTRLTVT.

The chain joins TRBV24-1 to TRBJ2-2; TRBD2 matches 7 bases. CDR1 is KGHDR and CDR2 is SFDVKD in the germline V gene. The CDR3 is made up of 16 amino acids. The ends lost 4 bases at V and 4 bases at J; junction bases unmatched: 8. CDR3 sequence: CATSDPLASTTGELFF. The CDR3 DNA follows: TGTGCCACCAGTGACCCACTAGCGAGTACCACCGGGGAGCTGTTTTTT.

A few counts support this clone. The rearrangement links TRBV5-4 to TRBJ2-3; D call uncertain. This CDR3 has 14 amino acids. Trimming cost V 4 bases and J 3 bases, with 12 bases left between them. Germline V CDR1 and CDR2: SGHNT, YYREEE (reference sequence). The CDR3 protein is CASSRSGQTDTQYF. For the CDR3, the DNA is TGTGCCAGCAGCCGATCTGGGCAGACAGATACGCAGTATTTT.

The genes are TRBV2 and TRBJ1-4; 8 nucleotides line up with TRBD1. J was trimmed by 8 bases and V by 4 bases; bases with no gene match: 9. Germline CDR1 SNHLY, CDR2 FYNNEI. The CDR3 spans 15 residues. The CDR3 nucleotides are TGTGCCAGCAGTGGGCCAGGGGGCGGTCTAGAAAAACTGTTTTTT. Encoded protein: CASSGPGGGLEKLFF.

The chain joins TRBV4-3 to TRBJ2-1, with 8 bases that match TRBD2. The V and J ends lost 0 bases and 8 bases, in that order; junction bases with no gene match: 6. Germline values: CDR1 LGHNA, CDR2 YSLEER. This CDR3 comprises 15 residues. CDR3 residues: CASSQDGSGIDEQFF. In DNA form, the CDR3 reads TGCGCCAGCAGCCAAGATGGTAGCGGGATCGATGAGCAGTTCTTC.

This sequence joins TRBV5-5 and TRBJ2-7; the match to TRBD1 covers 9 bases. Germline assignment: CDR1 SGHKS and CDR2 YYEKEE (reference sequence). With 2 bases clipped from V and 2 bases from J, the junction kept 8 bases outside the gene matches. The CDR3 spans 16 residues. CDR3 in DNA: TGTGCCAGCAGCTTAAAACCGGGACAGGGTACCTACGAGCAGTACTTC. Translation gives CASSLKPGQGTYEQYF.

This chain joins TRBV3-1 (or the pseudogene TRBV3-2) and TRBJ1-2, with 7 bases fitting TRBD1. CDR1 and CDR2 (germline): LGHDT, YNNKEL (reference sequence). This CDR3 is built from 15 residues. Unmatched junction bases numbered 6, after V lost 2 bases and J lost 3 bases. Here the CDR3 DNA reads TGTGCCAGCAGCCAAAGAGCAGGGGGGTACTATGGCTACACCTTC. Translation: CASSQRAGGYYGYTF.